This TCR beta chain was sequenced during a study of blood T cells in healthy people across ages. For the second PCR, which ran for about 6 to 11 cycles, a sample-barcoded 5' primer and a J-beta primer mix were used. From the 5' RACE reads, TCRdb called clonotypes with MiXCR, one entry per CDR3 protein. The profile shows almost 1 million distinct CDR3 sequences, 51% of them singletons. V dropped 0 bases and J dropped 3; count of bases not matched to a gene: 6. This CDR3 is 16 amino acids long. The sequenced material came from blood. This rearrangement joins TRBV12-3 or TRBV12-4 to TRBJ2-3; 7 bases line up with TRBD2. The sequence came from a woman aged 55-69 years in good health. The CDR3 DNA sequence: TGTGCCAGCAGTTTAGCGCTTTTAGCGGGTACAGATACGCAGTATTTT. This translates into CASSLALLAGTDTQYF.